The following is a T cell receptor beta chain sequence with its context. What it binds is unknown. The data were produced by immunoSEQ multiplex PCR, yet TCRdb's version contains in-frame clones alone and is incomplete. Seen here are about 59,000 clones, approximately 84% observed once, and the top ten hold 7.3%. V shed 8 bases and J shed 4 bases, with 14 bases lying between them. The CDR3 has 13 residues. The germline CDR1 and CDR2 sequences are MDHEN and SYDVKM. The data belong to a study of radiation and T cells in renal cell carcinoma. The time point: baseline pretreatment blood. Treatment in this sample: 15 Gy SBRT to primary tumor, nephrectomy 4 weeks later. Study-wide points: Top tumor clonotypes rose in blood 2 weeks post-radiation, then contracted.

This sequence originates from a man aged 55 to 70 with renal cell carcinoma. The source material was blood, sampled from a patient whose treatment included radiotherapy and nephrectomy. V and J are TRBV28 and TRBJ2-5; D possibly corresponds to TRBD2 (7 bases). CDR3 in DNA: TGTGCCAGCCGATCGGGGGGCCGAGAGACCCAGTACTTC. This gives the protein CASRSGGRETQYF.